One and the same sample provided the 16 T cell receptor beta chains below, sequenced in a study of spatial heterogeneity in lung cancer. Time point specified: blood at routine non-recurrence follow-up after resection. No cells were sorted before sequencing. The whole RNA sequenced was extracted from tumor, nontumor lung or frozen PBMC. TCRdb re-called the 5' RACE reads with MiXCR, one entry per CDR3 protein. In the table there are about 120,000 distinct CDR3 sequences, less than 15% of which are singletons. The input for sequencing was PBMCs, taken at follow-up. The receptor set was obtained from a male donor with early-stage non-small cell lung cancer.

The chain combines TRBV6-5 with TRBJ2-6; D uncertain. The CDR3 length is 13 residues. Germline CDR1 and CDR2: MNHEY and SVGAGI. V was cut by 11 bases and J by 1 base, with 9 bases left in between. The CDR3 coding sequence is TGTGCCGCCCGTTTTTCTGGGGCCAACGTCCTGACTTTC. Its translation is CAARFSGANVLTF.

The chain couples TRBV27 to TRBJ1-2; D is unclear. The CDR3 is made up of 17 amino acids. Germline CDR1 reads MNHEY; CDR2 reads SMNVEV (reference sequence). V lost 6 bases to trimming and J lost 1 base, with 21 bases between them. DNA of the CDR3: TGTGCCAGCAGCCTTAAAGGCTCAGGCGCCCTTAACTATGGCTACACCTTC. It codes for CASSLKGSGALNYGYTF.

This chain connects TRBV4-1 to TRBJ1-1; TRBD1 matches at 9 bases. V trimming: 4 bases; J trimming: 0 bases; junction bases outside the gene matches: 9. Germline V CDR1 and CDR2: MGHRA, YSYEKL. CDR3 size: 17 residues. The CDR3 sequence is CASSPRTGALLNTEAFF. As DNA, the CDR3 is TGCGCCAGCAGCCCACGGACAGGGGCCCTCCTGAACACTGAAGCTTTCTTT.

V and J are TRBV6-5 and TRBJ1-2; 7 bases are shared with TRBD1. Losses at the gene ends were 6 bases for V and 4 bases for J; bases not matched to a gene: 11. The CDR3 spans 15 residues. The germline CDR1 and CDR2 sequences are MNHEY and SVGAGI. The CDR3 sequence is CASSDGGGGGYGYTF. CDR3 coding DNA: TGTGCCAGCAGCGACGGAGGGGGCGGAGGCTATGGCTACACCTTC.

The chain uses TRBV18 and TRBJ1-1; D is undetermined. Deletions cut 3 bases from V and 2 bases from J, with 10 bases between. The germline V gene encodes CDR1 KGHSH and CDR2 LQKENI. The CDR3 loop spans 14 amino acids. CDR3: CASSPGPENTEAFF. The CDR3 DNA reads as TGTGCCAGCTCACCCGGACCCGAAAACACTGAAGCTTTCTTT.

This clonotype was detected ten times or more. The chain joins TRBV10-3 to TRBJ2-2, with TRBD2 matching over 9 bases. The CDR3 sequence is 14 residues long. Trimming cost V 5 bases and J 7 bases; bases outside gene matches: 5. The germline gives CDR1 ENHRY, CDR2 SYGVKD. The DNA for the CDR3 is TGTGCCATCAGTCCGGGACTAGCAGGCGGGGAGCTGTTTTTT. Its translation is CAISPGLAGGELFF.

This clonotype was seen a few times. V gene TRBV6-5 combines with J gene TRBJ2-7, with D hard to call. Trimming pared 0 bases from V and 5 bases from J, leaving 17 bases between. From germline, CDR1 is MNHEY and CDR2 SVGAGI. This CDR3 is built from 16 residues. The CDR3 DNA reads TGTGCCAGCAGTTACTCCCGGTCCTCCGGTCCCAACGAGCAGTACTTC. Its protein is CASSYSRSSGPNEQYF.

This clonotype has only a few counts. The V gene is TRBV7-2, the J gene TRBJ2-2, with a possible D match to TRBD2 (6 bases). The CDR3 is made up of 15 amino acids. Per germline, CDR1 SGHTA and CDR2 FQGNSA. Trimming removed 5 bases from V and 0 bases from J, with 10 bases in between. CDR3 coding DNA: TGTGCCAGCAGCCCCGGGACTCCGAACACCGGGGAGCTGTTTTTT. Encoded protein: CASSPGTPNTGELFF.

This clonotype was observed a few times. The gene calls are TRBV10-1 and TRBJ2-7, with unresolved D. Deletions cut 0 bases from V and 3 bases from J, with 6 bases between. The CDR3 is 13 amino acids. Germline values: CDR1 WNHNN, CDR2 SYGVQD (reference sequence). In DNA form, the CDR3 reads TGCGCCAGCAGTGAGTCGGGCTACTACGAGCAGTACTTC. Translated, it gives CASSESGYYEQYF.

This clonotype was observed at least ten times. The chain combines TRBV7-3 with TRBJ1-2, with 8 bases aligning to TRBD1. Germline V gene lookup returns CDR1 SGHTA and CDR2 FQGTGA. There are 13 residues in the CDR3. Unmatched junction bases numbered 4, after V lost 4 bases and J lost 6 bases. CDR3 loop: CASSSPGQDGYTF. The CDR3, as DNA: TGTGCCAGCAGCTCTCCGGGACAGGATGGCTACACCTTC.

This chain connects TRBV11-2 to TRBJ2-1; D gene ambiguous. The CDR3 runs 11 residues. CDR1 and CDR2 from the germline V gene are SGHAT and FQNNGV. Trimming stripped 3 bases from V and 10 bases from J, with 7 bases between. The CDR3 is CASSFPAEQFF. CDR3 nucleotides: TGTGCCAGCAGCTTTCCAGCCGAGCAGTTCTTC.

This clonotype was observed a handful of times. The chain carries TRBV12-3 or TRBV12-4 and TRBJ1-5; 11 positions match TRBD1. This CDR3 spans 14 amino acids. V dropped 7 bases and J dropped 6; count of bases not matched to a gene: 5. CDR3 in DNA: TGTGCCAGCAAGAGGGACAGGGGGGGTCAGCCCCAGCATTTT. It specifies CASKRDRGGQPQHF.

The DNA for the CDR3 is TGTGCCAGCAGCTTTTCCGGGACGCAAGGCTACACCTTC. Amino acids: CASSFSGTQGYTF. This chain links TRBV11-2 with TRBJ1-2; D perhaps matches TRBD1 (5 bases). The CDR3 sequence is 13 residues long. Germline values: CDR1 SGHAT, CDR2 FQNNGV. Deletions cut 3 bases from V and 8 bases from J, with 13 bases between.

There are a few counts of this clonotype. The chain links TRBV28 to TRBJ1-2; 7 nucleotides align to TRBD1. The CDR3 extends over 17 amino acids. V shed 2 bases and J 6 bases; nucleotides not matched to a gene: 15. Germline V CDR1 and CDR2: MDHEN, SYDVKM. CDR3 sequence reads: CASSLGLTGQRQDGYTF. Here the CDR3 DNA reads TGTGCCAGCAGTTTAGGTTTGACAGGGCAAAGGCAGGATGGCTACACCTTC.

The CDR3 coding sequence is TGCAGTGCTGCCTCCGGGACAGGGTTTTACGAGCAGTACTTC. Amino acid sequence: CSAASGTGFYEQYF. The V gene is TRBV20-1, the J gene TRBJ2-7; 9 bases match TRBD1. The trim removed 5 bases at V and 4 bases at J, leaving 9 bases unmatched. This CDR3 has 14 amino acids. Germline CDR1 is DFQATT and CDR2 is SNEGSKA (reference sequence).

This clonotype occurred once. V is TRBV5-1 and J is TRBJ2-3; tentatively, D is TRBD2 (5 bases). Germline assignment: CDR1 SGHRS and CDR2 YFSETQ. This CDR3 is built from 16 residues. V was trimmed by 1 base and J by 2 bases, leaving 14 bases between them. The chain's CDR3 is CASSLLGERATDTQYF. CDR3 bases: TGCGCCAGCAGCTTGTTAGGCGAGAGGGCCACAGATACGCAGTATTTT.